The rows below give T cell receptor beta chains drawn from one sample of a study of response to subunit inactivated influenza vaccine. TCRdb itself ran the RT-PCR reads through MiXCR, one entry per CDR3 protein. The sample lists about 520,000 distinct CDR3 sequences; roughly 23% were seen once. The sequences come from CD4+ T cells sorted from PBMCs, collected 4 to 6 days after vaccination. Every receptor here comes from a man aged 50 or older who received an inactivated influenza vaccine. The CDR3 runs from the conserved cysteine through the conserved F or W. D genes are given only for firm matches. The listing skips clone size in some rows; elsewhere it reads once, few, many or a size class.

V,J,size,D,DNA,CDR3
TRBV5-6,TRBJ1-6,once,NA,TGTGCCAGCAGCCCCTCGGGGTTGCCGAATTCACCCCTCCACTTT,CASSPSGLPNSPLHF
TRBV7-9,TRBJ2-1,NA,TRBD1,TGTGCCAGCAGCCAATCCGGGACAGGCAATGAGCAGTTCTTC,CASSQSGTGNEQFF
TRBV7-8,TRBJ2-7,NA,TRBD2,TGTGCCAGCAGCTTAGGTCCCCTAGCGGGACGGGCGCACTACGAGCAGTACTTC,CASSLGPLAGRAHYEQYF
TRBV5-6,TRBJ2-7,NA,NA,TGTGCCAGCAGCTTGGTGCAGCCCTACGAGCAGTACTTC,CASSLVQPYEQYF
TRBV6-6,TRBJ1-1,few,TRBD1,TGTGCCAGCAGTTACCAAGGACAGGCTGAAGCTTTCTTT,CASSYQGQAEAFF
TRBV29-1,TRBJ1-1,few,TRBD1,TGCAGCGTTAACGGACAGGGGAGTTTAGGCACTGAAGCTTTCTTT,CSVNGQGSLGTEAFF
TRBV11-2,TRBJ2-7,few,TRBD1,TGTGCCACCGAGGGACAGGGGTTTTACGAGCAGTACTTC,CATEGQGFYEQYF
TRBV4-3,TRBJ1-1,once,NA,TGCGCCAGCAGCCCAACAAGAGGGAGGGGGACTGAAGCTTTCTTT,CASSPTRGRGTEAFF
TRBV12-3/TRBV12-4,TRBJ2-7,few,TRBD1,TGTGCCAGCAGTTTGGACAGGGCTACCTACGAGCAGTACTTC,CASSLDRATYEQYF
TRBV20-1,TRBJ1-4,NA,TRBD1,TGCAGTGCAACGGGACAGGGTGGTGAAAAACTGTTTTTT,CSATGQGGEKLFF
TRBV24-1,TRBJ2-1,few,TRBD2,TGTGCCACCAGTGATAGTTCGGGACTAGCGGGCCCAAGCTCCTACAATGAGCAGTTCTTC,CATSDSSGLAGPSSYNEQFF